Presented here are 18 T cell receptor beta chains from one specimen sequenced in a study of graft-versus-host responses after intestinal transplantation. TCRdb keeps only in-frame clones here, not all; method: immunoSEQ multiplex PCR. The table has 96,000 or so clones, 92% seen once. These TCRs' antigens remain unknown. This sample comprised unstimulated CD4+ T cells sorted from spleen or lymph node cells, obtained before intestinal transplant. These receptors were taken from a human donor who received an intestinal transplant.

CDR3 in amino acids: CASSIQTGVNQPQHF. Here the CDR3 DNA reads TGTGCCAGTAGTATCCAGACAGGAGTCAATCAGCCCCAGCATTTT. The gene calls are TRBV19 and TRBJ1-5; D may be TRBD1 (6 bases). V was shortened by 3 bases and J by 3 bases, with 12 bases between the two germline ends. The CDR3 has 15 amino acids. The germline gives CDR1 LNHDA, CDR2 SQIVND (reference sequence).

V and J are TRBV30 and TRBJ1-5; D possibly corresponds to TRBD1 (5 bases). The CDR3 spans 12 residues. The germline gives CDR1 GTSNPN, CDR2 SVGIG (reference sequence). Trimming left V 3 bases short and J 9 bases short, with 12 bases between. The DNA for the CDR3 is TGTGCCTGGAGCCAAACAGGCTCGCCCCAGCATTTT. Its translation: CAWSQTGSPQHF.

The J gene is TRBJ1-1, the V gene TRBV25-1; no reliable D call. Looked up from germline, CDR1 is MGHDK and CDR2 is SYGVNS. CDR3 length equals 14 residues. The germline V and J ends were trimmed by 7 bases and 5 bases, with 17 bases remaining between them. The CDR3 region is CASKSRVIGTEAFF. Here the CDR3 DNA reads TGTGCCAGCAAGTCTCGGGTAATTGGGACTGAAGCTTTCTTT.

J is TRBJ2-7 and V is TRBV5-4; weak D call: TRBD1 (5 bases). The CDR3 sequence is 12 residues long. V shed 4 bases and J shed 6 bases, with 11 bases lying between them. Germline lookup yields CDR1 SGHNT and CDR2 YYREEE (reference sequence). The CDR3: CASSKQASEQYF. The DNA of the CDR3 is TGTGCCAGCAGCAAACAGGCTTCCGAGCAGTACTTC.

The J gene is TRBJ1-2, the V gene TRBV29-1; 9 nucleotides match TRBD1. CDR1 SQVTM and CDR2 ANQGSEA come from the germline V gene. The CDR3 is made up of 14 amino acids. V lost 0 bases, J lost 7 bases, and 6 bases stayed unmatched. CDR3 loop: CSVEEGTGLGGYTF. CDR3 coding DNA: TGCAGCGTTGAAGAGGGGACAGGGTTGGGTGGCTACACCTTC.

The chain carries TRBV29-1 and TRBJ2-3; D is undetermined. The V and J ends lost 2 bases and 11 bases respectively, with 14 bases between them. This CDR3 has 12 residues. Germline lookup yields CDR1 SQVTM and CDR2 ANQGSEA. CDR3 sequence: CSVERTAVGQYF. CDR3 coding DNA: TGCAGCGTTGAAAGAACCGCGGTGGGGCAGTATTTT.

V gene TRBV2 combines with J gene TRBJ1-1; D not resolved. The CDR3 is 14 amino acids. Germline lookup yields CDR1 SNHLY and CDR2 FYNNEI. V lost 7 bases and J 3 bases, leaving 15 bases between the germline ends. This chain's CDR3 is CASNTGVPDTEAFF. The CDR3 region has the DNA TGTGCCAGCAATACCGGGGTTCCTGACACTGAAGCTTTCTTT.

The chain couples TRBV27 to TRBJ2-3; 7 nucleotides match TRBD1. Per germline, CDR1 MNHEY and CDR2 SMNVEV (reference sequence). This CDR3 is 18 amino acids long. With V trimmed by 4 bases and J by 0 bases, 13 bases remained unmatched. CDR3 sequence reads: CASSSRRTRDRSTDTQYF. The CDR3 coding sequence is TGTGCCAGCAGTTCTCGACGAACCCGGGACAGAAGCACAGATACGCAGTATTTT.

This chain joins TRBV5-4 and TRBJ1-4, with TRBD1 matching 8 bases. This CDR3 has 16 amino acids. Unmatched junction bases numbered 8, after V lost 0 bases and J lost 7 bases. CDR1 is SGHNT and CDR2 is YYREEE in the germline V gene (reference sequence). The CDR3 DNA reads as TGTGCCAGCAGCTTGGATTTGGGACAGGCCTCTGAAAAACTGTTTTTT. Translation gives CASSLDLGQASEKLFF.

The J gene is TRBJ2-1, the V gene TRBV27; 8 bases agree with TRBD1. The V gene end was trimmed by 6 bases and the J gene end by 2 bases; junction bases not matched to a gene: 3. The CDR3 length is 14 residues. Germline V lookup: CDR1 MNHEY, CDR2 SMNVEV (reference sequence). The CDR3 is CASRRTGPYNEQFF. CDR3 nucleotides: TGTGCCAGCAGGCGGACAGGGCCCTACAATGAGCAGTTCTTC.

The chain has TRBV5-1 and TRBJ2-7, with 8 bases lining up with TRBD1. This CDR3 spans 13 amino acids. After removal of 6 bases from V and 0 bases from J, the junction contained 2 bases not matched to a gene. Germline V gene lookup returns CDR1 SGHRS and CDR2 YFSETQ. CDR3 sequence reads: CASKQGDSYEQYF. CDR3 coding DNA: TGCGCCAGCAAACAGGGGGACTCCTACGAGCAGTACTTC.

V and J are TRBV30 and TRBJ2-3; weak D call: TRBD2 (5 bases). CDR3 length: 15 amino acids. Germline lookup yields CDR1 GTSNPN and CDR2 SVGIG (reference sequence). Deletions cut 0 bases from V and 4 bases from J, with 14 bases between. The CDR3 DNA sequence: TGTGCCTGGAGTGTTCCCGGGCCGAGGGCAGATACGCAGTATTTT. Amino acids: CAWSVPGPRADTQYF.

The chain has TRBV27 and TRBJ2-7; possibly TRBD1 for D (6 bases). Germline CDR1 is MNHEY and CDR2 is SMNVEV (reference sequence). Trimming shortened V by 6 bases and J by 6 bases, and 24 bases separated the two germline ends. The CDR3 has 16 residues. CDR3 nucleotide sequence: TGTGCCAGCAGCCCTGATACAGGGCACCTTTTCGGCGAGCAGTACTTC. Translation gives CASSPDTGHLFGEQYF.

The gene calls are TRBV6-1 and TRBJ1-2; maybe TRBD1 (5 bases). V gave up 3 bases and J gave up 5 bases, with 7 bases separating them. CDR3 length equals 12 residues. CDR1 is MNHNS, CDR2 SASEGT, per germline. This CDR3 is CASSDPGYGYTF. In DNA form, the CDR3 reads TGTGCCAGCAGTGACCCAGGGTATGGCTACACCTTC.

The chain employs TRBV2 and TRBJ2-1; no clear D gene. Germline V gene data show CDR1 as SNHLY and CDR2 as FYNNEI. Trimming pared 6 bases from V and 4 bases from J, leaving 7 bases between. The CDR3 loop spans 12 amino acids. Here the CDR3 DNA reads TGTGCCAGCAGCCAACAGTACAATGAGCAGTTCTTC. Translation: CASSQQYNEQFF.

The rearrangement uses TRBV18 and TRBJ2-5, with 7 bases that match TRBD2. The V gene's germline CDR1 is KGHSH and CDR2 LQKENI. The CDR3 is made up of 15 amino acids. The junction had 4 bases not matched to a gene; V was cut back by 3 bases and J by 0 bases. CDR3 DNA: TGTGCCAGCTCACCTGGCGGGGGTTACCAAGAGACCCAGTACTTC. Protein: CASSPGGGYQETQYF.

The V and J genes are TRBV5-1 and TRBJ1-6; the match to TRBD1 covers 8 bases. The trim removed 4 bases at V and 8 bases at J, leaving 8 bases unmatched. This CDR3 comprises 15 residues. CDR1 is SGHRS and CDR2 is YFSETQ in the germline V gene. This chain's CDR3 is CASSRKQGGDSPLHF. CDR3 coding DNA: TGCGCCAGCAGCCGCAAACAGGGGGGGGATTCACCCCTCCACTTT.

The chain uses TRBV28 and TRBJ2-3; 9 bases agree with TRBD1. The CDR3 extends over 14 amino acids. Germline assignment: CDR1 MDHEN and CDR2 SYDVKM. V dropped 5 bases and J dropped 6; count of bases not matched to a gene: 6. The CDR3 reads CASSSGQGTDTQYF. The CDR3 DNA is TGTGCCAGCAGTAGCGGACAGGGGACGGATACGCAGTATTTT.